This TCR beta chain came from a study of blood T cell repertoires in COVID-19 (dated by TCRdb to 2018 to 2021). For context, the study as a whole: Samples covering the acute and convalescent phases of COVID-19 were provided by collaborators in the United States, Italy and Spain. The material from the prospective study consisted of cDNA or gDNA derived from T cells, B-cell-depleted T cells, or PBMCs. The dataset comprised deeply sampled blood TCRbeta repertoires from subjects exposed to, actively infected with, or recovered from COVID-19. The repertoires were released in a freely available public database meant as a resource for research on the immune response to SARS-CoV-2. The samples were drawn from two sources: the first 160 participants of the ongoing ImmuneRACE study, and over 1,000 subjects contributed by 6 global collaborators. A de-identified subject ID, COVID-19 status, age in years and sex were almost always included in the sample metadata. HLA class I and class II types, where available, came from metadata supplied by the sample provider rather than from assay-based typing. What the study reported, not specific to this receptor: How much clinical and demographic metadata was included differed by source and by participant, and the metadata was provided uncurated.

The CDR3 numbers 13 residues from cysteine through phenylalanine. Only the CDR3 DNA is retained, 39 bases long and in frame from the first base. CDR1 and CDR2, per the germline V gene, are SGHVS and FQNEAQ. The immunoSEQ Assay, a bias-controlled multiplex PCR, was used to amplify TCRbeta CDR3 regions from genomic DNA. The source study handled its data this way. Within the assay, amplification of reference gene primers was used to estimate how many nucleated cells each sample contained. To quantify the absolute abundance of each unique TCRbeta CDR3 rearrangement, sequence reads were collapsed and filtered. For each sample, productive Simpson clonality was calculated by taking the square root of Simpson's diversity index across productive rearrangements. In its TCRdb copy, this immuneACCESS table keeps in-frame sequences only and misses some clones. Where compared with another copy, unresolved V genes explain less than half of these, and the others have no known cause. D and trimming were read from the DNA, whereas the V and J calls and clone size are those reported in that table. For this sample the table gives over 120,000 clones, of which around 86% were detected only once. 7% to 10% of the sample lies in the top ten.

Turning to this clone: Its antigen is still unknown. The junction does not match germline at one end; this may be a read error.

Each collaborating institution followed its own protocols to collect whole blood in K2EDTA tubes. For TCRbeta analysis, collaborator samples were shipped as frozen whole blood, as isolated PBMCs, or as DNA extracted from either sample type. The sequence derives from a human donor in a cohort sampled during active COVID-19. The rearrangement combines TRBV7-8 with TRBJ2-1, and perhaps TRBD2 as D gene, on 5 matching bases. Sequences were obtained from peripheral blood. Here the CDR3 is given as CASSKETLATMLF. The sequenced DNA is TGTGCCAGCAGTAAAGAAACCCTAGCCACCATGCTCTTC.